This TCR beta chain was captured by sequencing in a study of regulatory T cells in long-lasting Graves disease (dated by TCRdb to the early 2020s). For the wider study: Persistent Graves' disease was defined as persistently positive TSH receptor autoantibodies together with antithyroid drug treatment for over 5 years. Persistent Graves' disease patients were compared with newly diagnosed Graves' disease patients by peripheral blood TCR sequencing and RNA sequencing. The study took place in China and was registered as a clinical trial. A total of around 35 samples underwent TCR sequencing: around 13 from persistent and 20 from newly diagnosed Graves' disease patients. In the clinical cohort, patients with persistent Graves' disease had used antithyroid drugs for an average of around ten years.

Including cysteine and phenylalanine, the CDR3 has 13 amino acids. Just the 39-base CDR3 DNA is kept, in frame starting at base 1. CDR1 and CDR2 are drawn from the germline V gene: SGHTA, FQGNSA. V lost 7 bases and J lost 4 bases, and the count of bases not matched to a germline gene is 3. Libraries came from multiplex PCR. For sequencing, an Illumina HiSeq 4000 was employed. CDR3 regions were amplified by Arm-PCR with iRepertoire HTBI primers to construct TCR beta libraries. Before sequencing, the PCR products underwent gel purification. The paper's data handling went like this. Gene usage analysis of CDR3 amino acid clonotypes used the roughly 60 TRBV and around 14 TRBJ segments found across samples. Filtered high-quality paired reads were merged into contigs using COPE and FqMerger. BLAST was used to align contigs to IMGT TRBV, TRBD and TRBJ reference genes, with CDR3 defined following IMGT. Highly expanded clones were defined as clonotypes with a frequency above 0.1%. Repertoire diversity was measured by Shannon entropy, and V-J evenness by the Gini coefficient. A clonotype found in more than one individual was treated as public. The public reads were run again by TCRdb, first through fastp at Q25 and then through MiXCR, and only productive beta chains were kept. Each record represents a unique CDR3 protein, reported with the most common genes and DNA among its rows. In this record, the V and J calls reflect TCRdb's handling and not the investigators' own analysis. This sample holds about 460,000 distinct CDR3 sequences; roughly 22% were observed only once. Around 13% of the sample lies in the top ten.

The research as a whole found: Compared with newly diagnosed patients, persistent Graves' disease patients had lower TCR Shannon entropy and fewer highly expanded clones, which suggests clonal expansion. The authors acknowledged the small sample size as a limitation that may reduce accuracy. Only peripheral blood was studied, because thyroid tissue, the primary lesion, was inaccessible. Persistent patients shared more public clonotypes among themselves (around 3,000) than newly diagnosed patients did (more than 950). TRBV28, TRBJ1-2 and TRBJ2-5 were preferentially used in persistent disease, while TRBV20-1 and TRBJ2-1 were favored in newly diagnosed disease. Only the TCR beta chain was sequenced and analyzed.

Note on this clonotype: It has no known antigen specificity. No much larger clone exists at a distance of one base, and base qualities are not known.

Read against the paper, the sample's time point label means: persistent/refractory GD, antithyroid drugs over 5 years with positive TRAb. RNA was extracted from PBMCs in TRIzol for both TCR sequencing and RNA sequencing. Graves' disease was diagnosed according to American Thyroid Association guidelines. Patients for the study were recruited at an endocrinology department in Xi'an, China. From each patient, about 9 milliliters of peripheral blood was collected into an EDTA anticoagulant tube. Ficoll Paque Plus density gradient separation was used to isolate PBMCs, and no further T cell sorting was done. An Agilent 2100 Bioanalyzer and agarose gel were used to check RNA quality, while a NanoDrop 2000 measured RNA concentration.

The source was peripheral blood mononuclear cells (PBMCs), collected when the disease was refractory, from a patient treated with antithyroid drugs. The receptor was derived from a female donor with Graves disease. The sequence joins TRBV7-2 to TRBJ1-1, with 10 bases in between that match TRBD1. The nucleotide sequence is TGTGCCAGCACGGGACAGGGGACCACTGAAGCTTTCTTT. Translated, this is CASTGQGTTEAFF.